This T cell receptor (beta chain) was recovered during a study of cytomegalovirus exposure and HLA in healthy donors. Across the study: In terms of ancestry, the Caucasian-associated cluster contained about 81% of the roughly 400 genotyped donors.

V lost 4 bases, J lost 5 bases, and 15 bases lay in between. The CDR3 loop spans 14 amino acids. CDR1 is SGHDT, CDR2 YYEEEE, per germline. Overall study findings and caveats: Later work associated more than 15,000 TCR beta sequences with HLA alleles at 0.05 false discovery rate. Later analysis showed most CMV-associated TCR beta chains appearing HLA-restricted.

PCR used 60 Vbeta primers and 13 Jbeta primers. Method: immunoSEQ multiplex PCR; TCRdb's copy keeps in-frame clones and lacks some. Counted here are about 120,000 clones, around 75% occurring once; the ten biggest clones make up 1.6%. A word on this clone: Its specificity is unknown.

This TCR derives from a woman under 30 in good health and CMV-seronegative. The sample comprised PBMCs. The chain is built from TRBV5-6 and TRBJ2-5; a possible D gene is TRBD2 (5 bases). CDR3 DNA: TGTGCCAGCAGCCTAGGACTCCGAGGGGAGACCCAGTACTTC. Translating it yields CASSLGLRGETQYF.